The sequence of this T cell receptor beta chain was determined in a study of blood T cells in healthy people across ages. From germline, CDR1 is DFQATT and CDR2 SNEGSKA (reference sequence). With V trimmed by 6 bases and J by 6 bases, 9 bases remained unmatched. This CDR3 contains 14 residues. Overall study results and limits: Roughly linear age-related decline in beta diversity appeared, significant by age about 37. PBMCs left unsorted prevented a conclusive naive versus antigen-experienced comparison. Considered underestimates were the diversity estimates obtained from one million T cells. The study found more naive CD4+ cells and higher diversity in long-lived than aged donors.

Concerning this clonotype itself: Its target is not known.

The second PCR ran roughly 7 to 12 cycles with a sample-barcoded 5' primer and J-beta primers. From the 5' RACE reads, TCRdb called clonotypes with MiXCR, one entry per CDR3 protein. In the table there are 650,000 to 1,000,000 distinct CDR3 sequences, about 46% of which are singletons. The sample comprised blood. This TCR was sampled from an elderly man in good health. The J gene is TRBJ2-3, the V gene TRBV20-1, with 10 nucleotides matching TRBD2. The CDR3 sequence: CSAQLAGLGDTQYF. DNA for the CDR3: TGCAGTGCCCAACTAGCGGGGCTTGGGGATACGCAGTATTTT.